These 29 T cell receptor beta chains originate from one sample sequenced in a study of blood T cell repertoires in COVID-19. Produced via immunoSEQ multiplex PCR; TCRdb's table is partial and in-frame only. The sample holds about 99,000 clones, about 80% seen once. The specimen sequenced was peripheral blood. The receptor source for this set is a woman of 80 years or more with active or convalescent COVID-19.

The chain couples TRBV12-3 or TRBV12-4 to TRBJ2-7, with D maybe TRBD1 (5 bases). The CDR3 is made up of 13 amino acids. Trimming left V 5 bases short and J 2 bases short, with 10 bases between. This chain's CDR3 is CASSPTAPYEQYF. The CDR3 DNA reads as TGTGCCAGCAGTCCGACAGCCCCCTACGAGCAGTACTTC.

This clone was seen just once. The chain couples TRBV6-5 to TRBJ1-5; 9 bases line up with TRBD1. This CDR3 has 14 amino acids. Germline V gene data show CDR1 as MNHEY and CDR2 as SVGAGI. After removal of 8 bases from V and 4 bases from J, the junction contained 6 bases not matched to a gene. DNA of the CDR3: TGTGCCAGCCGCCGGACAGGGGATAATCAGCCCCAGCATTTT. The encoded protein is CASRRTGDNQPQHF.

The V call is TRBV5-1, the J call TRBJ2-3; TRBD1 matches at 8 bases. CDR1 is SGHRS, CDR2 YFSETQ, per germline. This CDR3 comprises 13 residues. V shed 5 bases and J 5 bases; nucleotides not matched to a gene: 4. The CDR3 DNA follows: TGCGCCAGCAGACAGACAGGGGAAGATACGCAGTATTTT. As protein: CASRQTGEDTQYF.

V gene TRBV9 combines with J gene TRBJ2-1, with 11 positions matching TRBD2. Per germline, CDR1 SGDLS and CDR2 YYNGEE. V dropped 2 bases and J dropped 6; count of bases not matched to a gene: 10. The CDR3 is made up of 17 amino acids. CDR3 nucleotide sequence: TGTGCCAGCAGCGTTGAACTAGCGGGAGTCCTTCGCAATGAGCAGTTCTTC. Encoded protein: CASSVELAGVLRNEQFF.

The chain joins TRBV19 to TRBJ1-2; D gene ambiguous. This CDR3 is built from 13 residues. Trimming removed 5 bases from V and 0 bases from J, with 7 bases in between. CDR1 and CDR2 (germline): LNHDA, SQIVND (reference sequence). CDR3 DNA sequence: TGTGCCAGTAGTGAGTTCACTAACTATGGCTACACCTTC. Translation gives CASSEFTNYGYTF.

This chain joins TRBV7-3 and TRBJ2-7; possibly TRBD2 for D (5 bases). Deletions cut 1 base from V and 6 bases from J, with 16 bases between. The CDR3 consists of 15 residues. Germline-derived CDR1 and CDR2 are SGHTA and FQGTGA. Written as DNA, the CDR3 is TGTGCCAGCAGCTTAAACCCCAGTTCCGGAGGCGAGCAGTACTTC. Its protein product is CASSLNPSSGGEQYF.

The CDR3 DNA reads as TGTGCCAGCTCACCTGGGGCGGCTAATGAAAAACTGTTTTTT. Its translation: CASSPGAANEKLFF. The chain couples TRBV18 to TRBJ1-4; D might be TRBD1 (5 bases). Looked up from germline, CDR1 is KGHSH and CDR2 is LQKENI. Trimming took 3 bases from V and 3 from J, leaving 8 bases between them. There are 14 residues in the CDR3.

The chain is built from TRBV6-5 and TRBJ2-7; 11 bases match TRBD1. V lost 4 bases to trimming and J lost 9 bases; unmatched junction nucleotides: 14. The CDR3 has 16 amino acids. The germline V gene has CDR1 MNHEY and CDR2 SVGAGI. CDR3 in amino acids: CASSSVAGTGGVWQYF. CDR3 DNA sequence: TGTGCCAGCAGTTCGGTCGCCGGGACAGGGGGAGTTTGGCAGTACTTC.

The chain couples TRBV10-2 to TRBJ1-5; possible D gene TRBD1, 6 bases. The ends were cut back, 6 bases at V and 5 bases at J, with 14 bases in the middle. The CDR3 has 14 residues. CDR1 is WSHSY, CDR2 SAAADI, per germline. The CDR3 spells CASSLGGAHQPQHF. CDR3 in DNA: TGCGCCAGCAGCCTTGGGGGGGCACATCAGCCCCAGCATTTT.

This chain joins TRBV25-1 and TRBJ2-3, with 9 bases identical to TRBD1. Germline V gene lookup returns CDR1 MGHDK and CDR2 SYGVNS. V lost 8 bases to trimming and J lost 0 bases; unmatched junction nucleotides: 6. The CDR3 extends over 15 amino acids. As DNA, the CDR3 is TGTGCCAGCGACTGGGGACAGGGAAGCACAGATACGCAGTATTTT. It codes for CASDWGQGSTDTQYF.

CDR3 amino acids: CASTQGLTSGRAGFF. The CDR3 DNA sequence: TGTGCCAGCACCCAGGGTCTGACTAGCGGGAGGGCCGGGTTCTTC. The chain carries TRBV28 and TRBJ2-1, with TRBD2 matching over 14 bases. The CDR3 sequence is 15 residues long. Germline assignment: CDR1 MDHEN and CDR2 SYDVKM. After removal of 7 bases from V and 15 bases from J, the junction contained 14 bases not matched to a gene. The whole variable domain, filled in from reference TRBV28 and TRBJ2-1, reads DVKVTQSSRYLVKRTGEKVFLECVQDMDHENMFWYRQDPGLGLRLIYFSYDVKMKEKGDIPEGYSVSREKKERFSLILESASTNQTSMYLCASTQGLTSGRAGFFGPGTRLTVL.

The rearrangement joins TRBV5-4 to TRBJ2-5; 7 bases fit TRBD2. Trimming at V came to 4 bases and at J to 5 bases, leaving 11 bases not matched to a gene. The CDR3 covers 15 residues. Germline loops: CDR1 SGHNT, CDR2 YYREEE (reference sequence). This CDR3 is CASSPGGAVRETQYF. The CDR3 bases are TGTGCCAGCAGCCCGGGAGGTGCTGTGAGGGAGACCCAGTACTTC.

The chain uses TRBV4-3 and TRBJ1-6, with D maybe TRBD1 (6 bases). There are 15 residues in the CDR3. Between the trimmed V and J ends, which lost 0 bases and 9 bases, there was a span of 12 bases. CDR1 LGHNA and CDR2 YSLEER come from the germline V gene. In DNA, the CDR3 is TGCGCCAGCAGCCAAGAGTATCAGGGGATTTCACCCCTCCACTTT. Translation gives CASSQEYQGISPLHF.

The genes are TRBV6-5 and TRBJ2-5, with D perhaps matching TRBD2 (6 bases). The germline gives CDR1 MNHEY, CDR2 SVGAGI. Trimming removed 8 bases at V and 4 bases at J, with 17 bases between. The CDR3 spans 14 residues. CDR3 sequence (DNA): TGTGCCAGCGGGGCCCCCGGGGGAATAGAGACCCAGTACTTC. This sequence encodes CASGAPGGIETQYF.

The table lists this clone with a few counts. The CDR3 reads CASSEDSGRSEQFF. CDR3 nucleotides: TGTGCCAGCAGTGAGGATAGCGGGCGGAGTGAGCAGTTCTTC. The chain has TRBV6-1 and TRBJ2-1; TRBD2 matches 7 bases. Germline V lookup: CDR1 MNHNS, CDR2 SASEGT. The V gene end was trimmed by 3 bases and the J gene end by 9 bases; junction bases not matched to a gene: 8. This CDR3 has 14 amino acids.

The V gene is TRBV2, the J gene TRBJ1-2; maybe TRBD1 (5 bases). The CDR3 runs 14 residues. The germline V gene encodes CDR1 SNHLY and CDR2 FYNNEI. Between the trimmed V and J ends, which lost 6 bases and 8 bases, there was a span of 19 bases. The DNA of the CDR3 is TGTGCCAGCAGGGTTAGATCCCAGGGTCCGGGCTACACCTTC. Protein product: CASRVRSQGPGYTF.

The chain recombines TRBV19 with TRBJ2-1; D is uncertain. Germline V CDR1 and CDR2: LNHDA, SQIVND (reference sequence). This CDR3 spans 14 amino acids. V lost 6 bases and J lost 5, with 14 bases in between. CDR3 region: CASRKTTIHNEQFF. CDR3 sequence (DNA): TGTGCCAGTAGAAAAACTACTATTCACAATGAGCAGTTCTTC.

Here the CDR3 DNA reads TGTGCCAGCAGCCTGGGACAGGGCAACGGAAACACCATATATTTT. Its translation: CASSLGQGNGNTIYF. The V and J genes are TRBV5-8 and TRBJ1-3; 9 positions match TRBD1. Germline lookup yields CDR1 SGHTS and CDR2 YDEGEE. The CDR3 spans 15 residues. J lost 4 bases, V lost 4 bases, and 6 bases had no gene match.

This clone was observed many times. J is TRBJ2-7 and V is TRBV11-2; 12 bases line up with TRBD2. CDR1 and CDR2 (germline): SGHAT, FQNNGV. J gave up 4 bases and V 3 bases, and 1 base lay outside the gene matches. CDR3 length: 14 amino acids. The CDR3 DNA is TGTGCCAGCAGCTTTGGGACTAGCGGGTACGAGCAGTACTTC. It encodes CASSFGTSGYEQYF.

This chain joins TRBV5-4 and TRBJ1-2; TRBD1 agrees at 7 bases. Germline V gene lookup returns CDR1 SGHNT and CDR2 YYREEE (reference sequence). The CDR3 contains 14 residues. The V gene end was trimmed by 7 bases and the J gene end by 8 bases; junction bases not matched to a gene: 14. CDR3 in amino acids: CASGQLGGGAGYTF. Written as DNA, the CDR3 is TGTGCCAGCGGACAGCTTGGAGGGGGCGCCGGCTACACCTTC. The entire variable domain, with the rest obtained from reference TRBV5-4 and TRBJ1-2, is as follows: ETGVTQSPTHLIKTRGQQVTLRCSSQSGHNTVSWYQQALGQGPQFIFQYYREEENGRGNFPPRFSGLQFPNYSSELNVNALELDDSALYLCASGQLGGGAGYTFGSGTRLTVV.

This chain uses TRBV20-1 with TRBJ1-1; 7 bases are a match to TRBD1. This CDR3 region has 14 residues. The germline V gene has CDR1 DFQATT and CDR2 SNEGSKA (reference sequence). V trimming: 3 bases; J trimming: 0 bases; junction bases outside the gene matches: 4. The CDR3: CSASQGEVNTEAFF. Here the CDR3 DNA reads TGCAGTGCTAGTCAGGGGGAGGTGAACACTGAAGCTTTCTTT.

The genes are TRBV18 and TRBJ1-3; D not resolved. V lost 3 bases and J 2 bases, leaving 11 bases between the germline ends. Germline CDR1 is KGHSH and CDR2 is LQKENI. The CDR3 length is 15 residues. The CDR3 bases are TGTGCCAGCTCACCGAAATTGGGAGCTGGAAACACCATATATTTT. The encoded protein is CASSPKLGAGNTIYF. Combining the CDR3 with reference TRBV18 and TRBJ1-3 gives the whole variable domain NAGVMQNPRHLVRRRGQEARLRCSPMKGHSHVYWYRQLPEEGLKFMVYLQKENIIDESGMPKERFSAEFPKEGPSILRIQQVVRGDSAAYFCASSPKLGAGNTIYFGEGSWLTVV.

CDR3 in DNA: TGTGCCAGCAGTTTGACGGGATCCCGTCAGCCCCAGCATTTT. This sequence encodes CASSLTGSRQPQHF. The chain carries TRBV28 and TRBJ1-5; D gene ambiguous. The CDR3 covers 14 residues. Germline V gives CDR1 MDHEN, CDR2 SYDVKM. The V gene lost 3 bases and the J gene lost 6 bases, with 12 bases spanning the gap.

This clone was recorded a few times. The chain combines TRBV19 with TRBJ1-6; TRBD1 might be the D (6 bases). V gave up 3 bases and J gave up 9 bases, with 15 bases separating them. Germline values: CDR1 LNHDA, CDR2 SQIVND (reference sequence). The CDR3 runs to 15 residues. CDR3 region: CASSIRDRSSSPLHF. The CDR3 region has the DNA TGTGCCAGTAGTATCAGAGACAGGAGCAGTTCACCCCTCCACTTT.

The rearrangement links TRBV5-4 to TRBJ2-2; TRBD1 matches at 7 bases. The junction had 10 bases not matched to a gene; V was cut back by 5 bases and J by 6 bases. From germline, CDR1 is SGHNT and CDR2 YYREEE (reference sequence). The CDR3 is 15 amino acids. CDR3 DNA sequence: TGTGCCAGCAGTTATGACAGGGTCGTTCCCGGGGAGCTGTTTTTT. Residues: CASSYDRVVPGELFF.

This clone was seen more than once but under ten times. The chain recombines TRBV5-1 with TRBJ2-7; 8 bases are a match to TRBD2. Germline CDR1 and CDR2: SGHRS and YFSETQ. V shed 0 bases and J 7 bases; nucleotides not matched to a gene: 3. The CDR3 is 13 amino acids. The CDR3, as DNA: TGCGCCAGCAGCTTGGTTCCGGGAGGGGAGCAGTACTTC. Its protein product is CASSLVPGGEQYF.

The CDR3 DNA reads as TGTGCCAGCAGTCCTATCCGGGCTAGCGGGAGCCACAATGAGCAGTTCTTC. Translated: CASSPIRASGSHNEQFF. The gene calls are TRBV28 and TRBJ2-1, with 10 bases fitting TRBD2. With 5 bases clipped from V and 5 bases from J, the junction kept 12 bases outside the gene matches. The CDR3 spans 17 residues. Germline V gene data show CDR1 as MDHEN and CDR2 as SYDVKM.

The chain recombines TRBV7-6 with TRBJ2-6; TRBD1 matches at 7 bases. With 5 bases clipped from V and 1 base from J, the junction kept 14 bases outside the gene matches. The CDR3 runs 19 residues. From germline, CDR1 is SGHVS and CDR2 FNYEAQ. The CDR3 here is CASSTTLTGDRSGANVLTF. DNA for the CDR3: TGTGCCAGCAGCACAACCCTAACAGGGGATAGGTCTGGGGCCAACGTCCTGACTTTC.

This chain links TRBV9 with TRBJ2-7; D unresolved. The CDR3 extends over 15 amino acids. Germline CDR1 reads SGDLS; CDR2 reads YYNGEE. Deletions cut 0 bases from V and 2 bases from J, with 12 bases between. CDR3 amino acids: CASSVGSSIAYEQYF. The CDR3 bases are TGTGCCAGCAGCGTAGGGTCTAGTATTGCCTACGAGCAGTACTTC.